In its sample, the clone carrying this T cell receptor beta chain was seen a few times. It was with unique molecular identifiers that the TCRbeta library was prepared. TCRdb called the PCR reads again in MiXCR, with one record for every CDR3 protein. The table includes over 550,000 distinct CDR3 sequences, 10% detected once. Germline V lookup: CDR1 GTSNPN, CDR2 SVGIG (reference sequence). The CDR3 contains 9 residues. The germline V and J ends were trimmed by 5 bases and 7 bases, with 3 bases remaining between them. The entry originates in a study of T-cell reconstitution after alpha-beta-depleted transplantation in children.

Sequenced here: PBMCs from the stem cell graft donor, sampled from the stem cell graft. The clonotype originates from a human donor who donated a stem cell graft to a child with acute myeloid leukemia. This chain joins TRBV30 and TRBJ2-1; D unclear. The CDR3 loop reads CAWGNEQFF. As DNA, the CDR3 is TGTGCCTGGGGGAATGAGCAGTTCTTC.